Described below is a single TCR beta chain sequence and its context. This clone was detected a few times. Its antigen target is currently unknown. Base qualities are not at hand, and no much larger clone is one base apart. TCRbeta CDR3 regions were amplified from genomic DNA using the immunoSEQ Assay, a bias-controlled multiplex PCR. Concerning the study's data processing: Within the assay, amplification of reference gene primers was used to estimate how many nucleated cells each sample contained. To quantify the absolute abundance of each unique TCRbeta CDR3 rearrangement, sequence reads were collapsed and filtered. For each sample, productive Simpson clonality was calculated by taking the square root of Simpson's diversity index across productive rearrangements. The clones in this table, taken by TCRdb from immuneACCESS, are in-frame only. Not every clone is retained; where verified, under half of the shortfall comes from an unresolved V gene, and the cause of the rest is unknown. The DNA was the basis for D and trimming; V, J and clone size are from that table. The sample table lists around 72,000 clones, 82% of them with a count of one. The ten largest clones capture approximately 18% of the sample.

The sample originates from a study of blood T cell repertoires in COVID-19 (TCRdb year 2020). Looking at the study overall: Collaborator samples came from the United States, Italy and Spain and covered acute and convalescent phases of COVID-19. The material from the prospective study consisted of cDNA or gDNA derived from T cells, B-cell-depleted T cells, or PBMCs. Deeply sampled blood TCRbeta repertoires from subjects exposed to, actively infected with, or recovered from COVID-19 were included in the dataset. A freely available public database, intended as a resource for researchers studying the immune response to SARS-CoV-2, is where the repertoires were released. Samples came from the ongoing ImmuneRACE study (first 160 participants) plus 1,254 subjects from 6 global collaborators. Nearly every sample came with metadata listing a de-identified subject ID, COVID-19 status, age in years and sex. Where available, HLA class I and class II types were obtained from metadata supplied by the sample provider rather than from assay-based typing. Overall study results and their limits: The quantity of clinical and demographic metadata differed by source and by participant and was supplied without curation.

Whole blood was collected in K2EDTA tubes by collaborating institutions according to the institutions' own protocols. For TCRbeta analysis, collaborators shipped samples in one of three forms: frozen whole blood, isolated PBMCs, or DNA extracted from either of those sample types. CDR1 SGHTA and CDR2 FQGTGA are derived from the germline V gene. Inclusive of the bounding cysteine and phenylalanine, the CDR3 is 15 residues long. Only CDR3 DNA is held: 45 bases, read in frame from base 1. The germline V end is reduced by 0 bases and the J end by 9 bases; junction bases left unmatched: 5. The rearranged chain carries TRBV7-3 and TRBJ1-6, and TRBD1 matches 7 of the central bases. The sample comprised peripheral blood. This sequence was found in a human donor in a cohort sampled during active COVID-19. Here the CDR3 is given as CASSLTSAGGSPLHF. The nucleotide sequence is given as TGTGCCAGCAGCTTAACGTCGGCAGGGGGTTCACCCCTCCACTTT.